This entry lists 30 T cell receptor beta chains sequenced from one sample in a study of blood T cell repertoires in COVID-19. The data were produced by immunoSEQ multiplex PCR, yet TCRdb's version contains in-frame clones alone and is incomplete. Of approximately 500,000 clones in the sample, 85% to 90% were seen once. Sequenced input: peripheral blood. The receptors derive from a woman aged 45-65 years with COVID-19, enrolled during active disease.

The rearrangement uses TRBV11-2 and TRBJ1-2; unclear D gene. CDR3 size: 14 residues. In germline, CDR1 is SGHAT, CDR2 FQNNGV. With 1 base removed from V and 2 bases from J, the gap between germline ends came to 8 bases. The CDR3: CASSLGAQNYGYTF. In nucleotides, the CDR3 is TGTGCCAGCAGCTTAGGGGCACAGAACTATGGCTACACCTTC.

This clone has a handful of counts. The V and J genes are TRBV21-1 and TRBJ2-5; the listed D gene, TRBD1, was not tested against the DNA. TRBV21-1 is an annotated pseudogene. This CDR3 is built from 14 residues. CDR3 amino acids: CASSTPGQGKTQYF. The CDR3 region has the DNA TGTGCCAGCAGCACCCCAGGACAGGGAAAGACCCAGTACTTC.

The rearrangement joins TRBV5-4 to TRBJ1-1; 8 bases map to TRBD1. V shed 4 bases and J 6 bases; nucleotides not matched to a gene: 2. This CDR3 has 12 residues. CDR1 and CDR2 from the germline V gene are SGHNT and YYREEE (reference sequence). In DNA, the CDR3 is TGTGCCAGCAGCGGGGGACAGGCTGAAGCTTTCTTT. It is translated as CASSGGQAEAFF.

The chain links TRBV2 to TRBJ2-7, with TRBD2 identical over 13 bases. Trimming removed 6 bases from V and 2 bases from J; junction bases left unmatched: 4. The CDR3 has 15 amino acids. Per the germline V gene, CDR1 is SNHLY and CDR2 is FYNNEI. The CDR3 here is CASSALAGGPYEQYF. For the CDR3, the DNA is TGTGCCAGCAGCGCACTAGCGGGGGGGCCCTACGAGCAGTACTTC.

The chain couples TRBV7-3 to TRBJ2-3; D may be TRBD2 (5 bases). V was clipped by 5 bases and J by 4 bases, with 19 bases between them. The V gene's germline CDR1 is SGHTA and CDR2 FQGTGA. This CDR3 is built from 16 residues. In DNA form, the CDR3 reads TGTGCCAGCAGCGTTTCTCGACCCGGGCGGGCAGATACGCAGTATTTT. It translates to CASSVSRPGRADTQYF. Based on the CDR3 plus reference TRBV7-3 and TRBJ2-3, the full variable domain is GAGVSQTPSNKVTEKGKYVELRCDPISGHTALYWYRQSLGQGPEFLIYFQGTGAADDSGLPNDRFFAVRPEGSVSTLKIQRTERGDSAVYLCASSVSRPGRADTQYFGPGTRLTVL.

The chain has TRBV2 and TRBJ2-4, with TRBD1 identical over 9 bases. The CDR3 has 15 amino acids. Germline CDR1 reads SNHLY; CDR2 reads FYNNEI. V lost 5 bases to trimming and J lost 16 bases; unmatched junction nucleotides: 18. The CDR3 spells CASSLYSPPGTGLYF. In DNA form, the CDR3 reads TGTGCCAGCAGTCTATATTCCCCACCCGGGACAGGGTTATACTTC.

The chain recombines TRBV3-1 (or the pseudogene TRBV3-2) with TRBJ2-5; D is undetermined. With 4 bases removed from V and 5 bases from J, the gap between germline ends came to 8 bases. CDR1 and CDR2 (germline): LGHDT, YNNKEL (reference sequence). CDR3 length: 12 residues. The CDR3 loop reads CASSPALETQYF. The CDR3 region has the DNA TGTGCCAGCAGCCCCGCACTTGAGACCCAGTACTTC.

The chain is built from TRBV7-8 and TRBJ2-2; D is unresolved. With 6 bases removed from V and 5 bases from J, the gap between germline ends came to 10 bases. Germline V gives CDR1 SGHVS, CDR2 FQNEAQ. The length of the CDR3 is 13 residues. Written as DNA, the CDR3 is TGTGCCAGCAGGTTACAACTAACCGGGGAGCTGTTTTTT. Its translation: CASRLQLTGELFF.

V gene TRBV30 combines with J gene TRBJ2-6; D possibly corresponds to TRBD1 (6 bases). The V end lost 2 bases, the J end lost 3 bases, and 11 bases lay between the germline ends. CDR3 length equals 15 residues. The germline CDR1 and CDR2 sequences are GTSNPN and SVGIG (reference sequence). CDR3 bases: TGTGCCTGGAGTCCTCCAGGGGTTGGGGCCAACGTCCTGACTTTC. It encodes CAWSPPGVGANVLTF.

There are a few counts of this clone. The genes are TRBV2 and TRBJ1-6; maybe TRBD1 (5 bases). The CDR3 is made up of 13 amino acids. Trimming removed 1 base from V and 10 bases from J, with 8 bases in between. Germline V CDR1 and CDR2: SNHLY, FYNNEI. CDR3 in amino acids: CASSEGGISPLHF. The CDR3 DNA is TGTGCCAGCAGTGAAGGGGGCATCTCACCCCTCCACTTT.

V usage is TRBV5-1 and J usage is TRBJ2-2; 8 positions match TRBD2. In germline, CDR1 is SGHRS, CDR2 YFSETQ. Trimming at V came to 0 bases and at J to 4 bases, leaving 8 bases not matched to a gene. CDR3 length equals 17 residues. The CDR3 protein is CASSLANAAGGTGELFF. The CDR3 DNA follows: TGCGCCAGCAGCTTGGCCAATGCGGCGGGGGGCACCGGGGAGCTGTTTTTT.

The chain uses TRBV11-2 and TRBJ1-1; 9 positions agree with TRBD1. Germline V gives CDR1 SGHAT, CDR2 FQNNGV. V shed 5 bases and J 1 base; nucleotides not matched to a gene: 2. The CDR3 consists of 14 residues. The CDR3 bases are TGTGCCAGCAGCGCGGGACAGGGGAACACTGAAGCTTTCTTT. The encoded protein is CASSAGQGNTEAFF.

The V gene is TRBV6-5, the J gene TRBJ1-5; tentatively, D is TRBD1 (5 bases). CDR3 length equals 15 residues. V was trimmed by 0 bases and J by 2 bases, leaving 8 bases between them. Germline V gene data show CDR1 as MNHEY and CDR2 as SVGAGI. CDR3 protein: CASSYSGGGNQPQHF. DNA of the CDR3: TGTGCCAGCAGTTACTCTGGGGGGGGCAATCAGCCCCAGCATTTT.

The chain carries TRBV6-5 and TRBJ2-1, with 11 bases matching TRBD2. Trimming took 6 bases from V and 5 from J; bases not matched to a gene: 6. Germline CDR1 reads MNHEY; CDR2 reads SVGAGI. The CDR3 spans 15 residues. This CDR3 reads CASRTRLAGNNEQFF. CDR3 sequence (DNA): TGTGCCAGCAGGACCCGACTAGCGGGAAACAATGAGCAGTTCTTC.

This clone was observed a single time. The CDR3 coding sequence is TGTGCCAGCAGTTTAGTATCGGATGAGCAGTTCTTC. Its protein product is CASSLVSDEQFF. The genes are TRBV12-3 or TRBV12-4 and TRBJ2-1; no definite D call. The CDR3 extends over 12 amino acids. The V end lost 1 base, the J end lost 8 bases, and 6 bases lay between the germline ends.

The chain links TRBV13 to TRBJ2-1; TRBD2 matches 7 bases. The CDR3 length is 14 residues. The V gene's germline CDR1 is PRHDT and CDR2 FYEKMQ (reference sequence). With V trimmed by 5 bases and J by 3 bases, 4 bases remained unmatched. In DNA form, the CDR3 reads TGTGCCAGCAGCCTCCGGGACTACTACAATGAGCAGTTCTTC. Its protein product is CASSLRDYYNEQFF.

The chain has TRBV11-3 and TRBJ2-2; D gene unclear. Trimming shortened V by 5 bases and J by 3 bases, and 19 bases separated the two germline ends. Germline CDR1 reads SGHNT; CDR2 reads YENEEA. The CDR3 has 17 residues. The CDR3 sequence: CASSPYRGFLDTGELFF. The CDR3 nucleotides are TGTGCCAGCAGCCCCTACCGCGGATTTCTGGACACCGGGGAGCTGTTTTTT.

The chain couples TRBV5-1 to TRBJ1-1, with D perhaps matching TRBD1 (5 bases). V lost 0 bases and J 7 bases, leaving 19 bases between the germline ends. The CDR3 spans 16 residues. CDR1 and CDR2 (germline): SGHRS, YFSETQ. CDR3 sequence (DNA): TGCGCCAGCAGCTTGGCAGGAGTACAGGAGGGATTTGAAGCTTTCTTT. This codes for CASSLAGVQEGFEAFF.

The gene calls are TRBV11-1 and TRBJ2-3, with 12 bases matching TRBD2. This CDR3 has 15 residues. V trimming: 4 bases; J trimming: 6 bases; junction bases outside the gene matches: 5. Per the germline V gene, CDR1 is SGHAT and CDR2 is FQDESV (reference sequence). For the CDR3, the DNA is TGTGCCAGCAGCTCACCTAGCGGGGGGGAGGATACGCAGTATTTT. Its translation is CASSSPSGGEDTQYF.

The rearrangement uses TRBV12-3 or TRBV12-4 and TRBJ1-2, with 8 bases aligning to TRBD1. J lost 9 bases, V lost 5 bases, and 5 bases had no gene match. This CDR3 region has 12 residues. DNA of the CDR3: TGTGCCAGCAGTCCCGGACAGGGCAGCTACACCTTC. Its translation: CASSPGQGSYTF.

The CDR3 DNA is TGTGCCAGCAGCTTACAGGCACAGTACTCTGGAAACACCATATATTTT. It specifies CASSLQAQYSGNTIYF. The J gene is TRBJ1-3, the V gene TRBV7-6; D remains unclear. Looked up from germline, CDR1 is SGHVS and CDR2 is FNYEAQ. The length of the CDR3 is 16 residues. V was shortened by 2 bases and J by 0 bases, with 11 bases between the two germline ends.

Here the CDR3 DNA reads TGTGCCACCAGTGATTTACAGGACACAGATACGCAGTATTTT. It yields the protein CATSDLQDTDTQYF. The rearrangement uses TRBV24-1 and TRBJ2-3; TRBD1 is a possible D gene (5 bases). The CDR3 spans 14 residues. Trimming pared 1 base from V and 2 bases from J, leaving 6 bases between. Germline CDR1 reads KGHDR; CDR2 reads SFDVKD.

The chain carries TRBV6-1 and TRBJ1-2; TRBD1 agrees at 7 bases. The CDR3 is 14 residues long. Germline lookup yields CDR1 MNHNS and CDR2 SASEGT. Trimming at V came to 2 bases and at J to 6 bases, leaving 6 bases not matched to a gene. The CDR3: CASSEIETGHGYTF. The CDR3 DNA sequence: TGTGCCAGCAGTGAAATTGAGACAGGGCATGGCTACACCTTC.

The chain uses TRBV28 and TRBJ2-2; D perhaps matches TRBD1 (6 bases). The germline CDR1 and CDR2 sequences are MDHEN and SYDVKM. The CDR3 consists of 14 residues. The germline V and J ends were trimmed by 7 bases and 9 bases, with 18 bases remaining between them. CDR3 nucleotide sequence: TGTGCCAGCACCTTAGCAGGGGCGCCCCGGGAGCTGTTTTTT. Protein product: CASTLAGAPRELFF.

The chain links TRBV14 to TRBJ2-2, with 10 bases identical to TRBD1. Germline values: CDR1 SGHDN, CDR2 FVKESK. J gave up 1 base and V 2 bases, and 13 bases lay outside the gene matches. The CDR3 covers 20 residues. CDR3 DNA sequence: TGTGCCAGCAGCCAACAATCCACCGGGACAGGGGCGAGGAACACCGGGGAGCTGTTTTTT. Protein sequence: CASSQQSTGTGARNTGELFF. Based on the CDR3 plus reference TRBV14 and TRBJ2-2, the full variable domain is EAGVTQFPSHSVIEKGQTVTLRCDPISGHDNLYWYRRVMGKEIKFLLHFVKESKQDESGMPNNRFLAERTGGTYSTLKVQPAELEDSGVYFCASSQQSTGTGARNTGELFFGEGSRLTVL.

The gene calls are TRBV6-5 and TRBJ1-1; 8 positions agree with TRBD1. This CDR3 contains 14 residues. CDR1 MNHEY and CDR2 SVGAGI come from the germline V gene. Trimming took 4 bases from V and 5 from J; bases not matched to a gene: 6. This chain's CDR3 is CASSSTGERTEAFF. As DNA, the CDR3 is TGTGCCAGCAGTTCGACAGGGGAGAGGACTGAAGCTTTCTTT.

This clone was counted between two and nine times. The rearrangement joins TRBV11-2 to TRBJ1-2; D remains ambiguous. The CDR3 spans 12 residues. Trimming left V 4 bases short and J 6 bases short, with 9 bases between. Germline V gives CDR1 SGHAT, CDR2 FQNNGV. CDR3 in amino acids: CASSSEGDGYTF. CDR3 in DNA: TGTGCCAGCAGCTCCGAGGGCGATGGCTACACCTTC.

V is TRBV3-1 (or the pseudogene TRBV3-2) and J is TRBJ1-6; 9 bases fit TRBD1. The V segment lost 2 bases and the J segment 10 bases; nucleotides outside the gene matches: 15. The germline gives CDR1 LGHDT, CDR2 YNNKEL (reference sequence). The CDR3 extends over 18 amino acids. The CDR3 DNA reads as TGTGCCAGCAGCCAACAGTTCCCTAAACAGGGGGCGCAGTCACCCCTCCACTTT. This encodes CASSQQFPKQGAQSPLHF.

V is TRBV12-3 or TRBV12-4 and J is TRBJ2-1; a possible D gene is TRBD2 (5 bases). This CDR3 contains 12 residues. V dropped 0 bases and J dropped 9 bases, with 6 bases sitting between them. The CDR3 DNA sequence: TGTGCCAGCAGTTTAGCTGAGGGTGAGCAGTTCTTC. It translates to CASSLAEGEQFF.

This chain connects TRBV5-5 to TRBJ2-7, with 10 bases aligning to TRBD1. The germline V gene has CDR1 SGHKS and CDR2 YYEKEE (reference sequence). The V and J ends lost 3 bases and 2 bases, in that order; junction bases with no gene match: 2. CDR3 size: 14 residues. CDR3 bases: TGTGCCAGCAGCTGGGACAGGGGTCCCTACGAGCAGTACTTC. It encodes CASSWDRGPYEQYF.